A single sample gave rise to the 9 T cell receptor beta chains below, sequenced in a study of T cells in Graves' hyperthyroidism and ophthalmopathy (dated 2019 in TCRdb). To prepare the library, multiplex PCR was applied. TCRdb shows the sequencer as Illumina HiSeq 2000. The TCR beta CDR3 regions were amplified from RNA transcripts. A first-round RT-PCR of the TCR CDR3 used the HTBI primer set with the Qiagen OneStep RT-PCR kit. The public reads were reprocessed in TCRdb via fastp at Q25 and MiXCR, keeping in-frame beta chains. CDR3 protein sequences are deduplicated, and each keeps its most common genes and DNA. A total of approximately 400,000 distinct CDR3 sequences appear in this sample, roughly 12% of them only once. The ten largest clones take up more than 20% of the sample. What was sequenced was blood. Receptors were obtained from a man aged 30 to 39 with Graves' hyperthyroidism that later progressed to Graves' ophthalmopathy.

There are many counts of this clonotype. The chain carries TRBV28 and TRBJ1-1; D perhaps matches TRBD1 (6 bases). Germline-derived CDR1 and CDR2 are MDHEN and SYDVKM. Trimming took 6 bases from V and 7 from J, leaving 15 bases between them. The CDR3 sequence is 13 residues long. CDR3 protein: CASRPQGFNEAFF. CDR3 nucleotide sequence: TGTGCCAGCAGACCGCAGGGGTTTAATGAAGCTTTCTTT.

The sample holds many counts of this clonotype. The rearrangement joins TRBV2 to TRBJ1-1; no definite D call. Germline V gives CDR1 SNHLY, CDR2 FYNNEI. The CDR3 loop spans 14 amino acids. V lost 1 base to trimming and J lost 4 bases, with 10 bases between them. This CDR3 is CASSEGGEGTEAFF. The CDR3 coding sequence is TGTGCCAGCAGTGAAGGGGGAGAGGGCACTGAAGCTTTCTTT. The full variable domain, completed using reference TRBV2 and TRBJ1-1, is EPEVTQTPSHQVTQMGQEVILRCVPISNHLYFYWYRQILGQKVEFLVSFYNNEISEKSEIFDDQFSVERPDGSNFTLKIRSTKLEDSAMYFCASSEGGEGTEAFFGQGTRLTVV.

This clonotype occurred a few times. The CDR3 DNA sequence: TGTGCCAGCAGCTTAGCCGACAGGGGAAACATTCAGTACTTC. Translated: CASSLADRGNIQYF. The genes are TRBV7-9 and TRBJ2-4; 8 bases fit TRBD1. Germline trimming cut 0 bases from V and 6 bases from J; bases unmatched to any gene: 1. Germline V CDR1 and CDR2: SEHNR, FQNEAQ (reference sequence). The CDR3 contains 14 residues.

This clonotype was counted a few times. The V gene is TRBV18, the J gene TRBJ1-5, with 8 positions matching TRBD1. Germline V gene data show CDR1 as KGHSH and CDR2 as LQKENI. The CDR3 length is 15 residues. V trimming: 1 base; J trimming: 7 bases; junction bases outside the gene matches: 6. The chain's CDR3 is CASSPQGQGRQPQHF. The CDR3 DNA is TGTGCCAGCTCACCACAAGGACAGGGCAGGCAGCCCCAGCATTTT.

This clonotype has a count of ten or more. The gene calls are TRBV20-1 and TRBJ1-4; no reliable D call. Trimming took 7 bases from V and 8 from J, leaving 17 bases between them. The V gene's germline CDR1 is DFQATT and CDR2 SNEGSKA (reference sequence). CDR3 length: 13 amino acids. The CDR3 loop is CSGGPAGNEKLFF. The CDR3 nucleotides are TGCAGTGGGGGTCCAGCCGGGAACGAAAAACTGTTTTTT.

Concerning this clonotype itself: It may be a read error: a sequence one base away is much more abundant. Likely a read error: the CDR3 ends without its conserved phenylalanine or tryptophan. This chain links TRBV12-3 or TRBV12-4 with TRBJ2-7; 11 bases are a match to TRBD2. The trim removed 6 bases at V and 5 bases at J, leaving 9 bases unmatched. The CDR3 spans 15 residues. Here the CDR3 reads CASSPSSGGRNEQYS. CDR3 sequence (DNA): TGTGCCAGCAGCCCGTCTAGCGGGGGGAGGAACGAGCAGTACTCC.

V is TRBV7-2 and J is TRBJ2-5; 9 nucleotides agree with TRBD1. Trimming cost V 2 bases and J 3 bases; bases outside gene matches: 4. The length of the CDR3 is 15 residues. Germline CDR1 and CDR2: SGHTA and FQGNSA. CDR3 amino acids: CASSLWRTGEETQYF. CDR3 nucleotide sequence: TGTGCCAGCAGCTTATGGAGGACAGGGGAAGAGACCCAGTACTTC.

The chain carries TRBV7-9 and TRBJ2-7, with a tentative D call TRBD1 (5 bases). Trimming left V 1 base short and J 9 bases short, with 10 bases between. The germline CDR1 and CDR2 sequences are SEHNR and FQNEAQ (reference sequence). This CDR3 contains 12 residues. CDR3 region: CASSLGPGWQYF. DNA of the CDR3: TGTGCCAGCAGCTTAGGCCCAGGGTGGCAGTACTTC.

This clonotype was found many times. The CDR3 loop is CASSFAGAVNEQFF. The CDR3 nucleotides are TGTGCCAGCAGTTTTGCGGGGGCGGTTAATGAGCAGTTCTTC. The chain joins TRBV28 to TRBJ2-1, with a weak D call TRBD2 (7 bases). Looked up from germline, CDR1 is MDHEN and CDR2 is SYDVKM. The CDR3 is 14 amino acids. The V end lost 3 bases, the J end lost 7 bases, and 13 bases lay between the germline ends. The full variable domain, rest sourced from reference TRBV28 and TRBJ2-1, is DVKVTQSSRYLVKRTGEKVFLECVQDMDHENMFWYRQDPGLGLRLIYFSYDVKMKEKGDIPEGYSVSREKKERFSLILESASTNQTSMYLCASSFAGAVNEQFFGPGTRLTVL.